This T cell receptor beta chain comes out of a study of cytotoxic CD8 clonotypes in ibrutinib-treated CLL. Study-level findings and limits: Sustained-remission patients were sampled at one set of times and progressing patients at different ones. Among the clonotypes, public ones were uncommon and contracted or held stable on treatment.

This clone was seen a handful of times. Its antigen is still unknown. Germline assignment: CDR1 MNHNY and CDR2 SVGAGI (reference sequence). Trimming stripped 5 bases from V and 2 bases from J, with 16 bases between. The CDR3 contains 16 residues. A 1 in 200,000 to 1 in 1 million T cell depth was the sequencing target. The repertoire was sequenced with immunoSEQ multiplex PCR; TCRdb's copy has only in-frame clones and lacks some. The data hold about 25,000 clones, with 65% to 70% observed a single time. This chain uses TRBV6-6 with TRBJ1-5; weak D call: TRBD1 (6 bases). The receptor was derived from a human donor with chronic lymphocytic leukemia. The sequencing here drew on PBMCs, taken at disease progression, from a patient treated with ibrutinib. CDR3: CASSIGGHQGNQPQHF. CDR3 nucleotides: TGTGCCAGCAGTATTGGGGGGCATCAGGGCAATCAGCCCCAGCATTTT.